The 8 T cell receptor beta chains listed next were all sequenced from one sample in a study of blood T cell repertoires in COVID-19. Data came from immunoSEQ multiplex PCR; TCRdb stores just in-frame clones and leaves some out. The sample holds about 300,000 clones, about nine tenths seen once. The material sequenced was peripheral blood. Receptors originate from a woman between 25 and 40 years old who had recovered from COVID-19.

V usage is TRBV28 and J usage is TRBJ1-2; TRBD1 matches at 9 bases. This CDR3 comprises 14 residues. The germline V gene encodes CDR1 MDHEN and CDR2 SYDVKM. V gave up 6 bases and J gave up 2 bases; unmatched junction bases: 4. The chain's CDR3 is CASRSTGGNYGYTF. As DNA, the CDR3 is TGTGCCAGCAGGAGCACAGGGGGCAACTATGGCTACACCTTC.

The chain couples TRBV18 to TRBJ2-5, with D maybe TRBD2 (5 bases). Germline V gives CDR1 KGHSH, CDR2 LQKENI. V dropped 6 bases and J dropped 1 base, with 12 bases sitting between them. The length of the CDR3 is 14 residues. The CDR3 loop reads CASSPSRGQETQYF. CDR3 bases: TGTGCCAGCTCGCCCTCTCGGGGCCAAGAGACCCAGTACTTC.

In this sample, this clone turned up a few times. Other DNA sequences from this sample encode an identical CDR3 as well. The chain has TRBV5-1 and TRBJ1-4, with TRBD1 identical over 10 bases. The length of the CDR3 is 14 residues. V lost 3 bases to trimming and J lost 5 bases; unmatched junction nucleotides: 1. Germline V lookup: CDR1 SGHRS, CDR2 YFSETQ. The CDR3 DNA follows: TGCGCCAGCAGCTGGACAGGGGGGAATGAAAAACTGTTTTTT. It translates to CASSWTGGNEKLFF.

The sample holds many counts of this clone. The gene calls are TRBV2 and TRBJ1-6, with D tentatively TRBD1 (5 bases). Germline CDR1 and CDR2: SNHLY and FYNNEI. This CDR3 is 16 amino acids long. The V and J ends lost 5 bases and 6 bases respectively, with 17 bases between them. The CDR3 loop is CASSNPQQGANSPLHF. The CDR3 nucleotides are TGTGCCAGCAGTAACCCCCAGCAGGGCGCTAATTCACCCCTCCACTTT.

V gene TRBV11-3 combines with J gene TRBJ1-1; no firm D call. Germline lookup yields CDR1 SGHNT and CDR2 YENEEA. V lost 5 bases and J 1 base, leaving 8 bases between the germline ends. The CDR3 covers 13 residues. The CDR3 DNA follows: TGTGCCAGCAGCGCTGTAGAGAACACTGAAGCTTTCTTT. As protein: CASSAVENTEAFF. Looking up the rest from reference TRBV11-3 and TRBJ1-1 gives the full variable domain: EAGVVQSPRYKIIEKKQPVAFWCNPISGHNTLYWYLQNLGQGPELLIRYENEEAVDDSQLPKDRFSAERLKGVDSTLKIQPAELGDSAVYLCASSAVENTEAFFGQGTRLTVV.

This clone was seen only once. V gene TRBV2 combines with J gene TRBJ1-2, with D unclear. This CDR3 is built from 12 residues. Germline CDR1 SNHLY, CDR2 FYNNEI. Trimming removed 1 base from V and 5 bases from J, with 5 bases in between. The CDR3 nucleotides read TGTGCCAGCAGTGAAGGCAGTTATGGCTACACCTTC. Translating gives CASSEGSYGYTF.

V usage is TRBV6-4 and J usage is TRBJ2-1, with a weak D call TRBD1 (5 bases). V was trimmed by 10 bases and J by 0 bases, leaving 13 bases between them. Germline V gene sequence: CDR1 MRHNA, CDR2 SNTAGT. The length of the CDR3 is 14 residues. CDR3 DNA sequence: TGTGCCACCAAAGGACACTACTCCTACAATGAGCAGTTCTTC. Amino acids: CATKGHYSYNEQFF.

This clone was recorded only once. V and J are TRBV28 and TRBJ1-6, with a tentative D call TRBD1 (5 bases). Germline V gene data show CDR1 as MDHEN and CDR2 as SYDVKM. V lost 2 bases to trimming and J lost 8 bases, with 16 bases between them. The CDR3 length is 16 residues. CDR3 in amino acids: CASSLGSWGKDSPLHF. CDR3 bases: TGTGCCAGCAGTTTAGGGTCCTGGGGCAAAGATTCACCCCTCCACTTT. Drawing the rest from reference TRBV28 and TRBJ1-6, the complete variable domain is DVKVTQSSRYLVKRTGEKVFLECVQDMDHENMFWYRQDPGLGLRLIYFSYDVKMKEKGDIPEGYSVSREKKERFSLILESASTNQTSMYLCASSLGSWGKDSPLHFGNGTRLTVT.